This entry features one T cell receptor (beta chain) sequence. The assay was immunoSEQ multiplex PCR, and TCRdb's table has in-frame clones only and misses some. Here the sample spans 250,000 or so clones, about 90% being singletons. The V and J ends lost 6 bases and 3 bases respectively, with 14 bases between them. This CDR3 comprises 14 residues. Germline V gives CDR1 SGHAT, CDR2 FQNNGV. The source of the sample is a study of blood T cell repertoires in COVID-19. Study as a whole: Sources were T cells, B-cell-depleted T cells, or PBMCs; the material itself was cDNA or gDNA.

Which cohort a participant joined came from the clinical history participants gave. The TCR was taken from a man aged 30 to 39 who had recovered from COVID-19. The V and J genes are TRBV11-2 and TRBJ1-1, with D possibly matching TRBD1 (6 bases). Sequences were obtained from PBMCs or T cells enriched from blood (not recorded which). CDR3 sequence: CASRPTTGYTEAFF. CDR3 nucleotide sequence: TGTGCCAGCAGACCGACTACAGGGTACACTGAAGCTTTCTTT.